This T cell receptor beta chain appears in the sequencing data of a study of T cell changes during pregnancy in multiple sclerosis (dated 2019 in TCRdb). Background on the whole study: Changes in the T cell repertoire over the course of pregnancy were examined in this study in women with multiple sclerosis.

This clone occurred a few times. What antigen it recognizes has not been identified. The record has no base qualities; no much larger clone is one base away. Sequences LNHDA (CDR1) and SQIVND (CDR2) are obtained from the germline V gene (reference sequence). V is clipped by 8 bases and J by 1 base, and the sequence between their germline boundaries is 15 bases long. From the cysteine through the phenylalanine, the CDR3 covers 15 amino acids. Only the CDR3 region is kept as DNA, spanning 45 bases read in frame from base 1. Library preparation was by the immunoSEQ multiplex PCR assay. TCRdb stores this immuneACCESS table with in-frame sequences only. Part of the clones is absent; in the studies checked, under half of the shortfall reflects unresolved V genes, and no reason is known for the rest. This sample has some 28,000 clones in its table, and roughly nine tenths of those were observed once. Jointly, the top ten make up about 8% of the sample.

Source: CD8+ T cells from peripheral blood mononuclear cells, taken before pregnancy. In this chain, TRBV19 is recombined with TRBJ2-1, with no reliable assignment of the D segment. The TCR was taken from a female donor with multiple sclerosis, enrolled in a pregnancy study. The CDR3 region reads CASASPVVSYNEQFF. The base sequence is TGTGCCAGTGCCTCTCCGGTGGTTTCCTACAATGAGCAGTTCTTC. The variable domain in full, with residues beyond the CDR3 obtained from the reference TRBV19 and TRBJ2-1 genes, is DGGITQSPKYLFRKEGQNVTLSCEQNLNHDAMYWYRQDPGQGLRLIYYSQIVNDFQKGDIAEGYSVSREKKESFPLTVTSAQKNPTAFYLCASASPVVSYNEQFFGPGTRLTVL.